This T cell receptor beta chain was retrieved from a study of cytomegalovirus exposure and HLA in healthy donors. The PCR was carried out with 60 Vbeta primers and 13 Jbeta primers. This table comes from immunoSEQ multiplex PCR, and its TCRdb copy is limited to in-frame clones, with some not included. The profile covers 80,000 to 95,000 clones, with roughly four fifths appearing a single time and around 6% taken by the ten largest. The CDR3 consists of 16 residues. Trimming cost V 4 bases and J 1 base; bases outside gene matches: 8. From germline, CDR1 is SNHLY and CDR2 FYNNEI. This chain connects TRBV2 to TRBJ1-1; 8 bases are shared with TRBD1. This clonotype originated in a woman aged 18-30 years in good health and CMV-seropositive. Material for sequencing was PBMCs. CDR3 sequence reads: CASSGSGGLSNTEAFF. In DNA form, the CDR3 reads TGTGCCAGCAGTGGCTCAGGGGGCCTATCGAACACTGAAGCTTTCTTT. Filled out from reference TRBV2 and TRBJ1-1, the complete variable domain reads EPEVTQTPSHQVTQMGQEVILRCVPISNHLYFYWYRQILGQKVEFLVSFYNNEISEKSEIFDDQFSVERPDGSNFTLKIRSTKLEDSAMYFCASSGSGGLSNTEAFFGQGTRLTVV.